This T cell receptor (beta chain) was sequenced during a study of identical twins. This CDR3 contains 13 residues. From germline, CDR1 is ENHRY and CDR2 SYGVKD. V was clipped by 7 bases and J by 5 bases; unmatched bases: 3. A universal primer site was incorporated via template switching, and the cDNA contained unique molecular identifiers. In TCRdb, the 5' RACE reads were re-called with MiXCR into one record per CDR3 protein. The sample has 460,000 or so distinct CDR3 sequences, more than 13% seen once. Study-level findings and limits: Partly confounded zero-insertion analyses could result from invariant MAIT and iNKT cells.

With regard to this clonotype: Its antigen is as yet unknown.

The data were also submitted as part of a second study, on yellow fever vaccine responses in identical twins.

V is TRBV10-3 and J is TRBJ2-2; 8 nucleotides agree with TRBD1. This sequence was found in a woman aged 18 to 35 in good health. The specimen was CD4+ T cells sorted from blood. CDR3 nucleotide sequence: TGTGCCATCACAGGGGGCATGACCGGGGAGCTGTTTTTT. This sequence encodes CAITGGMTGELFF.